The sequence of this TCR beta chain was determined in a study of Ad26.COV2.S vaccination and SARS-CoV-2 variants. About the research overall: Trial arm assignment for the donor was COV1001 Ad26.COV2.S.

The table came from immunoSEQ multiplex PCR; TCRdb's copy has only in-frame clones and leaves some out. The data show over 400,000 clones, 92% seen once. Study-wide findings and caveats: Marked by substantial breadth, spike-specific CD8+ and CD4+ T cell responses were reportedly seen after vaccination. Vaccine recipients surpassed placebo recipients in spike-specific TCR breadth.

The treatment is: around 19 received Ad26.COV2.S at low or high dose, single or two shots; roughly 5 received placebo; per-sample allocation not given. The study sampled participants on day 63 after the first vaccine or placebo injection. Aged 18-55 years, donor was enrolled in Boston around 2020. A single count supports this clone. What it recognizes is unknown. Sequenced here: peripheral blood, sampled in a trial of Ad26.COV2.S vaccine versus placebo. The source of this sequence is a person between 18 and 59 years old who received the Ad26.COV2.S COVID-19 vaccine or a placebo.

The CDR3 DNA reads as TGTGCCAGCAGCCGGATAGGACGGTCCTACGAGCAGTACTTC. Translated: CASSRIGRSYEQYF. The rearrangement links TRBV11-2 to TRBJ2-7; D gene uncertain. CDR3 length: 14 amino acids. From germline, CDR1 is SGHAT and CDR2 FQNNGV. The ends were cut back, 5 bases at V and 1 base at J, with 12 bases in the middle.